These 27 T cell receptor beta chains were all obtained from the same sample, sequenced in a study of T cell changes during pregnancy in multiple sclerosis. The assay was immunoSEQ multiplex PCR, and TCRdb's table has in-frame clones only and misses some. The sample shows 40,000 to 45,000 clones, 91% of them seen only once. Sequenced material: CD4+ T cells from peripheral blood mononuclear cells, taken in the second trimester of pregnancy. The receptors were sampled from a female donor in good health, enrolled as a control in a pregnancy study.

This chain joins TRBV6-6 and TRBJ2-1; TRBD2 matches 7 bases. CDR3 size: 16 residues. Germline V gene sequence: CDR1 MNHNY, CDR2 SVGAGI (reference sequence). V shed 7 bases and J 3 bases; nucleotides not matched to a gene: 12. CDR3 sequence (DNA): TGTGCCAGCACCTACTCCGGGGGGTTTAGCTACAATGAGCAGTTCTTC. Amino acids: CASTYSGGFSYNEQFF.

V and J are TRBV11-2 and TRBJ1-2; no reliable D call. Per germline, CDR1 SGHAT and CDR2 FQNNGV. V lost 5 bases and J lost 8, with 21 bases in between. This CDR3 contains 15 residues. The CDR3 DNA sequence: TGTGCCAGCAGCCCACTCGACCCTGCTGGGGAGGGCTACACCTTC. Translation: CASSPLDPAGEGYTF. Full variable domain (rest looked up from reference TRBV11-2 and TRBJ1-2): EAGVAQSPRYKIIEKRQSVAFWCNPISGHATLYWYQQILGQGPKLLIQFQNNGVVDDSQLPKDRFSAERLKGVDSTLKIQPAKLEDSAVYLCASSPLDPAGEGYTFGSGTRLTVV.

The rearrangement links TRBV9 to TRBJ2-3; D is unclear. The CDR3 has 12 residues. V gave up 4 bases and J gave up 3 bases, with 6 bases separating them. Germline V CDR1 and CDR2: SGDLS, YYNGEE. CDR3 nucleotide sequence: TGTGCCAGCAGCACTCAAACAGATACGCAGTATTTT. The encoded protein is CASSTQTDTQYF.

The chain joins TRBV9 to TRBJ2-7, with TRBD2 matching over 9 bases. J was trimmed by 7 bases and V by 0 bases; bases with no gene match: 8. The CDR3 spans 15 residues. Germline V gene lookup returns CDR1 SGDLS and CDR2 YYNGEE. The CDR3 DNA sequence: TGTGCCAGCAGCGTAGGAGAGCGGGAGGTAGGGGAGCAGTACTTC. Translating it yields CASSVGEREVGEQYF. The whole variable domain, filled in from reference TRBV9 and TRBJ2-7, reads DSGVTQTPKHLITATGQRVTLRCSPRSGDLSVYWYQQSLDQGLQFLIQYYNGEERAKGNILERFSAQQFPDLHSELNLSSLELGDSALYFCASSVGEREVGEQYFGPGTRLTVT.

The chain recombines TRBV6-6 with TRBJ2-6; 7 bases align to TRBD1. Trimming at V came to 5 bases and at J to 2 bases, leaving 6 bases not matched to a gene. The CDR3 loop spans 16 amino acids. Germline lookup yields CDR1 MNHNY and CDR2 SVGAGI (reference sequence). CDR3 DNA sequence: TGTGCCAGCAGTACCCATACAGGGGCTGGGGCCAACGTCCTGACTTTC. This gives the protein CASSTHTGAGANVLTF.

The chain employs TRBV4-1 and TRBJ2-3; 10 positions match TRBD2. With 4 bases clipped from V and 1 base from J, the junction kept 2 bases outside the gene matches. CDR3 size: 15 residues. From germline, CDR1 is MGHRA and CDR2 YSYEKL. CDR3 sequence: CASSPLAGGTDTQYF. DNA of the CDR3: TGCGCCAGCAGCCCCCTAGCGGGGGGCACAGATACGCAGTATTTT.

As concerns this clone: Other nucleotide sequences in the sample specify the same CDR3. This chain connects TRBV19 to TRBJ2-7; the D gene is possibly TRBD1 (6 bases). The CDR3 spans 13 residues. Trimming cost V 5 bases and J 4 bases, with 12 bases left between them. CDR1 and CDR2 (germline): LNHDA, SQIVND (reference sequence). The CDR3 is CASSYDRTYEQYF. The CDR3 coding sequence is TGTGCCAGTAGTTACGACAGGACATACGAGCAGTACTTC. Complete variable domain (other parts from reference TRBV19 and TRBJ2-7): DGGITQSPKYLFRKEGQNVTLSCEQNLNHDAMYWYRQDPGQGLRLIYYSQIVNDFQKGDIAEGYSVSREKKESFPLTVTSAQKNPTAFYLCASSYDRTYEQYFGPGTRLTVT.

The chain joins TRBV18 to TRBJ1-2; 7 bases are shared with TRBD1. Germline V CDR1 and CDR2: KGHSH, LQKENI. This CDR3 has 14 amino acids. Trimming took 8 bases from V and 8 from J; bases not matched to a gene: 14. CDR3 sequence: CASTRQGRFVGYTF. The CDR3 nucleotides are TGTGCCAGCACCAGACAGGGCCGATTTGTGGGCTACACCTTC.

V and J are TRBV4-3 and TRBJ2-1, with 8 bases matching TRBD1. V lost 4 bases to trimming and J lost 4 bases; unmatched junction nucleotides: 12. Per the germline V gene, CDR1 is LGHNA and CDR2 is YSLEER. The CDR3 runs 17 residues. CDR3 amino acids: CASSPPGQVVPYNEQFF. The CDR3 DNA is TGCGCCAGCAGCCCCCCGGGACAGGTGGTCCCTTACAATGAGCAGTTCTTC.

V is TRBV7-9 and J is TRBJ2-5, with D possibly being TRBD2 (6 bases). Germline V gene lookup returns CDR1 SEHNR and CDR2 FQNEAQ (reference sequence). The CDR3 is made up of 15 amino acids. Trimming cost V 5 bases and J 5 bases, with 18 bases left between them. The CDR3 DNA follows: TGTGCCAGCAGCCCCGGGCCTTTTGGGGGGGAGACCCAGTACTTC. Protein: CASSPGPFGGETQYF.

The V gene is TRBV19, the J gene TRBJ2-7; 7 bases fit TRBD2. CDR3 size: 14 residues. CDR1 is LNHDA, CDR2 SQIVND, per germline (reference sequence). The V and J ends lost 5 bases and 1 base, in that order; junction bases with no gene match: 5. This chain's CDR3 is CASSRTSASYEQYF. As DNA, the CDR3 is TGTGCCAGTAGTCGAACTAGCGCTTCCTACGAGCAGTACTTC.

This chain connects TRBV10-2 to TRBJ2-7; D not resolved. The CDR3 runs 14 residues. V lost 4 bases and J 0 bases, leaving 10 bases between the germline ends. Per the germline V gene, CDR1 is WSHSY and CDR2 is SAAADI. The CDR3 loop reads CASSVALGSYEQYF. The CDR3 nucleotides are TGCGCCAGCAGTGTAGCTCTGGGCTCCTACGAGCAGTACTTC.

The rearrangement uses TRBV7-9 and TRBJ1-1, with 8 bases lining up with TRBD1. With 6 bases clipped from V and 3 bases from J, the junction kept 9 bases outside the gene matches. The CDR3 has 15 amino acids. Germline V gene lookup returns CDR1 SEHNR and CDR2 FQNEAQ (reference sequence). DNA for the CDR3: TGTGCCAGCAGTCACAGGGGGTCGGCCGACACTGAAGCTTTCTTT. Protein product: CASSHRGSADTEAFF.

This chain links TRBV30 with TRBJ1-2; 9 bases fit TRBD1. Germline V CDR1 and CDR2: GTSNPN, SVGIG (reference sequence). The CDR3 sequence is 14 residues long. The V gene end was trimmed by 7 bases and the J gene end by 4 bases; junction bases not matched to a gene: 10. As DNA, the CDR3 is TGTGCCTCCAATCCTGGACAGGGGAGCTATGGCTACACCTTC. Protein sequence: CASNPGQGSYGYTF.

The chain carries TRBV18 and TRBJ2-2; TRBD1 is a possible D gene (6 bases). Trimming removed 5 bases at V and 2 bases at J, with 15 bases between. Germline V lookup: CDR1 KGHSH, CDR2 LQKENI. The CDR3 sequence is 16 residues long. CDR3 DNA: TGTGCCAGCTCAGCAGGGGTAGGCCCTAACACCGGGGAGCTGTTTTTT. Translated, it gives CASSAGVGPNTGELFF.

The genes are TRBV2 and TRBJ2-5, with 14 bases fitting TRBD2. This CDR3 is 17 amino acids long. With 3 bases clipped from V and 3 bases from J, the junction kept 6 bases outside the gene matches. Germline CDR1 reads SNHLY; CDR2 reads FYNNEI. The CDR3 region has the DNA TGTGCCAGCAGTGATTTGGGACTAGCGGGGGCAAAAGAGACCCAGTACTTC. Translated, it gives CASSDLGLAGAKETQYF.

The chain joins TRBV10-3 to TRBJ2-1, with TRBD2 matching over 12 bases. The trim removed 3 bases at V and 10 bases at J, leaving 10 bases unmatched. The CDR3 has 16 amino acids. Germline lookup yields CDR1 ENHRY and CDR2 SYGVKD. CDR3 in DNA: TGTGCCATCAGTGACTGGACTAGCGGGAATGTAGGCGAGCAGTTCTTC. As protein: CAISDWTSGNVGEQFF.

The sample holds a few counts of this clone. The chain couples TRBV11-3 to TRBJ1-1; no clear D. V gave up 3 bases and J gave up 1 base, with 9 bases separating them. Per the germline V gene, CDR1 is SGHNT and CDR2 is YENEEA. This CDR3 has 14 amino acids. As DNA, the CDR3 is TGTGCCAGCAGCTTTCGAGGATCGAACACTGAAGCTTTCTTT. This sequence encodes CASSFRGSNTEAFF.

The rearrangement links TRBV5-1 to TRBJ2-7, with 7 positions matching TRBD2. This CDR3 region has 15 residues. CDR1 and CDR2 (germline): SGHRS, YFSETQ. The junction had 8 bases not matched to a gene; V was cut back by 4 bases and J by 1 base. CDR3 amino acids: CASSPWEGASYEQYF. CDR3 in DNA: TGCGCCAGCAGCCCTTGGGAGGGTGCGTCCTACGAGCAGTACTTC.

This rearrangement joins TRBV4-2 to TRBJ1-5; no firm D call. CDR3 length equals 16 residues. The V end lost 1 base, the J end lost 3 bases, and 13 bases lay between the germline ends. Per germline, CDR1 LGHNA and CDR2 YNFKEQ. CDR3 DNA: TGTGCCAGCAGCCAAGTGGAGGGCGTTCCCAATCAGCCCCAGCATTTT. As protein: CASSQVEGVPNQPQHF.

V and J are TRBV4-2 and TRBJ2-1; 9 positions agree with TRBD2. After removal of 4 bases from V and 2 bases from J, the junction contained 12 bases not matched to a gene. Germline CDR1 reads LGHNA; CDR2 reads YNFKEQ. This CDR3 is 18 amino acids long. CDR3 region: CASSPSHGTSRTYNEQFF. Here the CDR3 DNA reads TGTGCCAGCAGCCCGAGTCATGGGACTAGCAGAACCTACAATGAGCAGTTCTTC.

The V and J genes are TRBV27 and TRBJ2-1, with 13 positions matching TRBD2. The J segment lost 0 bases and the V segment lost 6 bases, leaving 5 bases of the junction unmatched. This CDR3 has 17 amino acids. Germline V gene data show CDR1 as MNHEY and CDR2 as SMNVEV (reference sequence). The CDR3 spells CASRPRTSGSSYNEQFF. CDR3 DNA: TGTGCCAGCAGACCTCGGACTAGCGGGAGCTCCTACAATGAGCAGTTCTTC.

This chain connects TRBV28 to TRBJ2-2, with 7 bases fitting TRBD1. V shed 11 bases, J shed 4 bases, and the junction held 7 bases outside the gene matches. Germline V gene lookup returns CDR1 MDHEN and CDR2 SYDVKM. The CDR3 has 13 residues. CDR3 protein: CAGRQGGTGELFF. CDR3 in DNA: TGTGCCGGGAGACAGGGCGGCACCGGGGAGCTGTTTTTT.

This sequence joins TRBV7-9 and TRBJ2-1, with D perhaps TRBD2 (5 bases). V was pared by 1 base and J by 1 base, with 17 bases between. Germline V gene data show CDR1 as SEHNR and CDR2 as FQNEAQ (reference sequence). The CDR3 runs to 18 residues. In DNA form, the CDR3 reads TGTGCCAGCAGCTTAGTCGTGGCTAGCCTATATTCCTACAATGAGCAGTTCTTC. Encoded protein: CASSLVVASLYSYNEQFF.

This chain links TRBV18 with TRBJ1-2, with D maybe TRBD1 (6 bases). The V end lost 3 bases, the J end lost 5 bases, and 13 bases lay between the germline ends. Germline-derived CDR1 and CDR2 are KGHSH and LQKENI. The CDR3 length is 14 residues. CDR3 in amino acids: CASSPTAGAYGYTF. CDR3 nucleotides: TGTGCCAGCTCACCCACTGCAGGGGCATATGGCTACACCTTC.

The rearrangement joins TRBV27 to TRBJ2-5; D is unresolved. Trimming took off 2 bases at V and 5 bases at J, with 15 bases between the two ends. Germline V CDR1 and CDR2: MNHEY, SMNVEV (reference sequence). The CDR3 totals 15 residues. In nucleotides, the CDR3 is TGTGCCAGCAGTTTAACGGCCTTTTCGAGGGAGACCCAGTACTTC. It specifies CASSLTAFSRETQYF.

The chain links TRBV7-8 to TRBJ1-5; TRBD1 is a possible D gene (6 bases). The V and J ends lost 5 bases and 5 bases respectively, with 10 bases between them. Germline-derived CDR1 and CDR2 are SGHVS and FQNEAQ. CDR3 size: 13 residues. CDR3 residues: CASSGGRDQPQHF. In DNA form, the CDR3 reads TGTGCCAGCAGCGGGGGCAGGGATCAGCCCCAGCATTTT.